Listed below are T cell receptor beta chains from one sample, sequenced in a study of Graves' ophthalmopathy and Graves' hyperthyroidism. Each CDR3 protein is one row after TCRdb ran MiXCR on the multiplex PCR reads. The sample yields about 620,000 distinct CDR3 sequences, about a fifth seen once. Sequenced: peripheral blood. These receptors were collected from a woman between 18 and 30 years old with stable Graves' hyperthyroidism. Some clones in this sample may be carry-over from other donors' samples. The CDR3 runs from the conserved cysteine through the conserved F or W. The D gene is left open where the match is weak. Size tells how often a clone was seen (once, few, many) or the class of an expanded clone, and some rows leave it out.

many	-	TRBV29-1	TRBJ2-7	TGCAGCGTTGCTATCGGGCTTACCTCCTACGAGCAGTACTTC	CSVAIGLTSYEQYF
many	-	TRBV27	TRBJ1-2	TGTGCCAGCAGTCACAGCGGTCGGAGTGGCTACACCTTC	CASSHSGRSGYTF
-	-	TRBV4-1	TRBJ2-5	TGCGCCAGCAGCCCCCCGCGGCGGCTTGAGACCCAGTACTTC	CASSPPRRLETQYF
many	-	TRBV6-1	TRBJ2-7	TGTGCCAGCAGCGACCCCCTGCGGGATCCCACTTACGAGCAGTACTTC	CASSDPLRDPTYEQYF
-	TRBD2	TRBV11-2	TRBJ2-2	TGTGCCAGCAGCGCCGACCTCCTAGCGGGGGGAACCGGGGAGCTGTTTTTT	CASSADLLAGGTGELFF
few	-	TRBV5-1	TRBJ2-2	TGCGCCAGCAGCTTGGGCAGAAGGGGTTCGAAGACCGGGGAGCTGTTTTTT	CASSLGRRGSKTGELFF
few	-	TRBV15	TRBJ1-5	TGTGCCACCAGCACTTCAAGGAATCAGCCCCAGCATTTT	CATSTSRNQPQHF
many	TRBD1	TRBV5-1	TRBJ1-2	TGCGCCAGCAGCTTGGTGGACAGGGTTGTGTATGGCTACACCTTC	CASSLVDRVVYGYTF
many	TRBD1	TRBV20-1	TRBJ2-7	TGCAGTGCTGGTCCTGGGACAGGGTACTACGAGCAGTACTTC	CSAGPGTGYYEQYF
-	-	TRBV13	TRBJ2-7	TGTGCCAGTAACATTTTCAGCTCCTACGAGCAGTACTTC	CASNIFSSYEQYF
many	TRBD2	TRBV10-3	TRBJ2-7	TGTGCCATCAGTGCTAGCGGGGACTACGAGCAGTACTTC	CAISASGDYEQYF
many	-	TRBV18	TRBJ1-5	TGTGCCAGCACCCGAACAGGGAACCAGAATCAGCCCCAGCATTTT	CASTRTGNQNQPQHF
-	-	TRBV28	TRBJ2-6	TGTGCCAGCAGTTCCGGGAGCCTTAGAGGGGCCAACGTCCTGACTTTC	CASSSGSLRGANVLTF
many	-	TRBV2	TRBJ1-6	TGTGCCAGCAGTGCAAGGGGGGTTCGGAATTCACCCCTCCACTTT	CASSARGVRNSPLHF
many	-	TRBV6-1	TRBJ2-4	TGTGCCAGCAGTCAAGTGGGGGTTCGAAACATTCAGTACTTC	CASSQVGVRNIQYF
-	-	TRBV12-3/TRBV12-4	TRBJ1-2	TGTGCCAGCAGCGTTTCCATTGAGGCTAACTATGGCTACACCTTC	CASSVSIEANYGYTF
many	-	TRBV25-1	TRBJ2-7	TGTGCCAGCACGACCGCGGCAGGGGAGTCCTACGAGCAGTACTTC	CASTTAAGESYEQYF
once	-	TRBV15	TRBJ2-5	TGTGCCACCAGCAGAGAGGTCTTCCAAGAGACCCAGTACTTC	CATSREVFQETQYF
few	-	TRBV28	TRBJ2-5	TGTGCCAGCAGACAAACACCCAGAGAGACCCAGTACTTC	CASRQTPRETQYF
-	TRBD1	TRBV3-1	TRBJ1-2	TGTGCCAGCAGCCAACGACAGGGCGGTGGCTACACCTTC	CASSQRQGGGYTF
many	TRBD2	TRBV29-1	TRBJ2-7	TGCAGCGTTGCGTGGGGACTAGAGAACTACGAGCAGTACTTC	CSVAWGLENYEQYF
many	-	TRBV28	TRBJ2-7	TGTGCCAGCAGTTTTGACCACAAGGGTATGTGGGACGAGCAGTACTTC	CASSFDHKGMWDEQYF
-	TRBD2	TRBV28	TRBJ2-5	TGTGCCAGCAGTTTACCCCCGCCTACCCCGGGACTAGCGGGGTACCAAGAGACCCAGTACTTC	CASSLPPPTPGLAGYQETQYF
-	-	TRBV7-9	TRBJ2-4	TGTGCCAGCAGCTTGAGGGATTCGGCCAAAAACATTCAGTACTTC	CASSLRDSAKNIQYF
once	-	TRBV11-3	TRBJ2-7	TGTGCCAGCAGCTTAGGGCAGACGGACGAGCAGTACTTC	CASSLGQTDEQYF
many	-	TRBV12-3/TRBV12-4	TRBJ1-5	TGTGCCAGCAGTTTACAAAAGGTGGCTTATCAGCCCCAGCATTTT	CASSLQKVAYQPQHF
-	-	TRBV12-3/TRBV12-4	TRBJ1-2	TGTGCCAGCAGTCGGACGGGCTTCTATGGCTACACCTTC	CASSRTGFYGYTF
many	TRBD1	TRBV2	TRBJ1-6	TGTGCCAGCAGGAGAAAGGGGGCCAGTAATTCACCCCTCCACTTT	CASRRKGASNSPLHF